This T cell receptor beta chain was captured in a study of OX40 agonist ivuxolimab in advanced cancers. Study-wide context: Of mixed ages from about 23 to 90 and averaging approximately 60 years, the group was around 78% male. Regarding the study as a whole: At 0.1 to 3.0 mg/kg, CD4+ and CD8+ blood T cells expanded clonally by week 6. Determination of antigen specificity was not performed for the expanded peripheral T cells.

Clones were sequenced by immunoSEQ multiplex PCR, and TCRdb holds only the in-frame ones, with some missing. Of 75,000 to 100,000 clones listed, approximately 90% are singletons. Patients were ruled out by autoimmune disease history or systemic immunosuppression. Germline lookup yields CDR1 SGHAT and CDR2 FQNNGV. CDR3 size: 14 residues. Trimming took 6 bases from V and 5 from J, leaving 15 bases between them. Notes on this clone: Antigen: not known.

The rearrangement links TRBV11-2 to TRBJ2-3; D is uncertain. This TCR was sampled from an adult with an advanced solid tumor such as melanoma, head and neck, liver or kidney cancer. Specimen: CD4+ or CD8+ T cells sorted from blood, collected in a trial of the OX40 agonist ivuxolimab. The CDR3 coding sequence is TGTGCCAGCAGTCACAGTCGGAGCGTAGATACGCAGTATTTT. It is translated as CASSHSRSVDTQYF.